The next 21 T cell receptor beta chains were all read from a single sample in a study of shared clonotypes between healthy human individuals. The protocol was immunoSEQ multiplex PCR, while the TCRdb copy is restricted to in-frame clones and leaves out a portion. The sample holds 2 million to 2.5 million clones, about 94% seen once. The material sequenced was naive CD4+ T cells sorted from blood. The sample's subset: CD45RA+ positively selected. These receptors were taken from a man aged 18 to 29 in good health.

The rearrangement links TRBV6-5 to TRBJ1-4; the D gene is possibly TRBD1 (6 bases). Trimming shortened V by 5 bases and J by 2 bases, and 9 bases separated the two germline ends. Germline values: CDR1 MNHEY, CDR2 SVGAGI. The CDR3 is 14 residues long. CDR3 coding DNA: TGTGCCAGCAGTCGAGACAGGACTAATGAAAAACTGTTTTTT. Protein sequence: CASSRDRTNEKLFF.

The CDR3 sequence is CAISESPGHSGYTF. The DNA of the CDR3 is TGTGCCATCAGTGAGTCGCCAGGGCATTCTGGCTACACCTTC. V is TRBV10-3 and J is TRBJ1-2, with D perhaps matching TRBD1 (5 bases). Germline V gene data show CDR1 as ENHRY and CDR2 as SYGVKD. The CDR3 has 14 residues. The V end was cut by 0 bases, the J end by 7 bases, with 12 bases between.

The chain combines TRBV7-8 with TRBJ2-6; no firm D call. V lost 0 bases to trimming and J lost 1 base, with 7 bases between them. The CDR3 covers 16 residues. Germline V gives CDR1 SGHVS, CDR2 FQNEAQ. This chain's CDR3 is CASSLAMRSGANVLTF. The CDR3 region has the DNA TGTGCCAGCAGCTTAGCGATGAGATCTGGGGCCAACGTCCTGACTTTC.

The chain uses TRBV30 and TRBJ2-5, with 8 bases identical to TRBD1. V lost 3 bases, J lost 2 bases, and 2 bases stayed unmatched. The germline gives CDR1 GTSNPN, CDR2 SVGIG (reference sequence). The CDR3 runs to 13 residues. CDR3 sequence: CAWRGTGQETQYF. CDR3 coding DNA: TGTGCCTGGAGGGGGACAGGTCAAGAGACCCAGTACTTC.

The chain combines TRBV2 with TRBJ2-3, with D possibly being TRBD1 (6 bases). This CDR3 is built from 14 residues. Germline V gene data show CDR1 as SNHLY and CDR2 as FYNNEI. Trimming left V 6 bases short and J 7 bases short, with 17 bases between. The chain's CDR3 is CASSSGTKWYTQYF. The CDR3 DNA reads TGTGCCAGCAGCTCCGGGACAAAGTGGTATACGCAGTATTTT.

The chain has TRBV5-1 and TRBJ1-1; 7 bases fit TRBD1. J gave up 2 bases and V 4 bases, and 8 bases lay outside the gene matches. The CDR3 is 15 amino acids. Germline CDR1 SGHRS, CDR2 YFSETQ. This CDR3 is CASSGTTGLNTEAFF. The CDR3 DNA reads TGCGCCAGCAGCGGAACGACAGGGCTCAACACTGAAGCTTTCTTT.

The chain combines TRBV2 with TRBJ1-5, with 7 bases fitting TRBD1. This CDR3 contains 14 residues. V gave up 7 bases and J gave up 3 bases; unmatched junction bases: 6. Germline V gene lookup returns CDR1 SNHLY and CDR2 FYNNEI. CDR3 in DNA: TGTGCCAGCACTCAACAGGGGAACAATCAGCCCCAGCATTTT. It translates to CASTQQGNNQPQHF.

The gene calls are TRBV5-1 and TRBJ2-2; D is undetermined. Germline CDR1 SGHRS, CDR2 YFSETQ. The CDR3 is 14 amino acids. V was clipped by 0 bases and J by 6 bases, with 9 bases between them. The CDR3 DNA sequence: TGCGCCAGCAGCTTGGAACAGACCTCCGGGGAGCTGTTTTTT. Translation: CASSLEQTSGELFF.

The chain carries TRBV15 and TRBJ2-7; weak D call: TRBD2 (5 bases). The CDR3 runs to 15 residues. V was pared by 8 bases and J by 4 bases, with 21 bases between. CDR1 and CDR2 from the germline V gene are LNHNV and YYDKDF (reference sequence). CDR3 DNA: TGTGCCACCGCAGTGGGTGGAGCGGCTAAATACGAGCAGTACTTC. Amino acid sequence: CATAVGGAAKYEQYF.

Notes on this clone: This specimen includes other DNA sequences encoding the same CDR3. The gene calls are TRBV18 and TRBJ1-2; D is perhaps TRBD1 (6 bases). Germline V gives CDR1 KGHSH, CDR2 LQKENI. The CDR3 has 13 residues. V was trimmed by 2 bases and J by 4 bases, leaving 8 bases between them. CDR3 coding DNA: TGTGCCAGCTCACCAGAGGGGGGCTATGGCTACACCTTC. Encoded protein: CASSPEGGYGYTF.

The chain carries TRBV5-4 and TRBJ2-7; D is undetermined. Trimming took 7 bases from V and 2 from J, leaving 10 bases between them. Germline loops: CDR1 SGHNT, CDR2 YYREEE (reference sequence). The CDR3 runs to 12 residues. Here the CDR3 DNA reads TGTGCCAGCTCGCGAGACGCCTACGAGCAGTACTTC. It codes for CASSRDAYEQYF.

The chain uses TRBV6-1 and TRBJ2-1; D is perhaps TRBD1 (5 bases). The CDR3 contains 15 residues. In germline, CDR1 is MNHNS, CDR2 SASEGT. Trimming shortened V by 4 bases and J by 0 bases, and 10 bases separated the two germline ends. Here the CDR3 reads CASSARTSSYNEQFF. The CDR3 bases are TGTGCCAGCAGTGCTCGGACAAGCTCCTACAATGAGCAGTTCTTC.

This chain connects TRBV18 to TRBJ2-3; 12 bases line up with TRBD2. Germline loops: CDR1 KGHSH, CDR2 LQKENI. With V trimmed by 6 bases and J by 1 base, 5 bases remained unmatched. The CDR3 is made up of 16 amino acids. CDR3 protein: CASSPGLAGRTDTQYF. The CDR3, as DNA: TGTGCCAGCTCCCCCGGACTAGCGGGGCGCACAGATACGCAGTATTTT.

Only a few counts were recorded for this clone. The chain joins TRBV12-5 to TRBJ1-1, with no clear D. CDR3 size: 14 residues. Between the trimmed V and J ends, which lost 5 bases and 0 bases, there was a span of 10 bases. Germline CDR1 reads LGHNT; CDR2 reads FRNRAP. DNA for the CDR3: TGTGCTAGTGGTCCGAACACCATGAACACTGAAGCTTTCTTT. Translated, it gives CASGPNTMNTEAFF.

This clone was recorded only once. Other DNA sequences in the sample encode the same CDR3. V gene TRBV28 combines with J gene TRBJ2-2; D gene uncertain. The CDR3 loop spans 12 amino acids. Germline CDR1 is MDHEN and CDR2 is SYDVKM. With 7 bases removed from V and 2 bases from J, the gap between germline ends came to 5 bases. This CDR3 reads CASIHNTGELFF. The DNA of the CDR3 is TGTGCCAGCATTCATAACACCGGGGAGCTGTTTTTT. Filled out from reference TRBV28 and TRBJ2-2, the complete variable domain reads DVKVTQSSRYLVKRTGEKVFLECVQDMDHENMFWYRQDPGLGLRLIYFSYDVKMKEKGDIPEGYSVSREKKERFSLILESASTNQTSMYLCASIHNTGELFFGEGSRLTVL.

The V and J genes are TRBV5-1 and TRBJ1-3; weak D call: TRBD1 (6 bases). In germline, CDR1 is SGHRS, CDR2 YFSETQ. Trimming cost V 4 bases and J 2 bases, with 16 bases left between them. CDR3 size: 16 residues. This chain's CDR3 is CASSPGPGGAGNTIYF. CDR3 sequence (DNA): TGCGCCAGCAGCCCTGGGCCCGGGGGCGCTGGAAACACCATATATTTT.

The genes are TRBV6-6 and TRBJ2-7; TRBD1 matches 7 bases. This CDR3 has 15 amino acids. V shed 8 bases, J shed 0 bases, and the junction held 10 bases outside the gene matches. Germline V CDR1 and CDR2: MNHNY, SVGAGI (reference sequence). The CDR3 region has the DNA TGTGCCAGCCCCTCCTACGGGGACAGCTCCTACGAGCAGTACTTC. Its protein product is CASPSYGDSSYEQYF.

The chain recombines TRBV10-3 with TRBJ2-2; 10 bases map to TRBD2. The trim removed 0 bases at V and 2 bases at J, leaving 6 bases unmatched. The CDR3 loop spans 18 amino acids. Germline CDR1 is ENHRY and CDR2 is SYGVKD. CDR3 loop: CAISESPLAGGNTGELFF. CDR3 bases: TGTGCCATCAGTGAGTCCCCCTTAGCGGGAGGTAACACCGGGGAGCTGTTTTTT.

The V and J genes are TRBV21-1 and TRBJ1-4. TRBV21-1 is a pseudogene. The CDR3 consists of 12 residues. As DNA, the CDR3 is TGTGCCAGCAGCCAACCCCACGAAAAACTGTTTTTT. This codes for CASSQPHEKLFF.

The V gene is TRBV4-1, the J gene TRBJ1-4, with D possibly TRBD1 on 5 matching bases. V was clipped by 5 bases and J by 8 bases, with 15 bases between them. The CDR3 runs 14 residues. CDR1 and CDR2 (germline): MGHRA, YSYEKL. CDR3 sequence (DNA): TGCGCCAGCAGCTACGGGGGGTTAGGAGAAAAACTGTTTTTT. Protein: CASSYGGLGEKLFF.

V usage is TRBV6-5 and J usage is TRBJ2-1; tentatively, D is TRBD2 (5 bases). V dropped 9 bases and J dropped 0 bases, with 15 bases sitting between them. The CDR3 is 15 amino acids. CDR1 and CDR2 from the germline V gene are MNHEY and SVGAGI. The CDR3 nucleotides read TGTGCCAGTTTAAGCCTAACTAGCTCCTACAATGAGCAGTTCTTC. Amino acids: CASLSLTSSYNEQFF.